This T cell receptor (beta chain) was observed in a study of T cell responses to AZD1222 COVID-19 vaccine. Repertoires were generated with immunoSEQ multiplex PCR, while TCRdb's copy carries only in-frame clones and drops some. In the table there are about 150,000 clones, 87% of which are singletons. It was second doses at about 4 or about 12 weeks that were pooled. Concerning this clone: The antigen remains undetermined.

The CDR3 has 14 residues. The V end lost 9 bases, the J end lost 0 bases, and 11 bases lay between the germline ends. In germline, CDR1 is KGHSH, CDR2 LQKENI. Broader study findings: Receipt of two AZD1222 doses was followed by a rise in Spike-specific TCR breadth and depth. Baseline testing showed seropositivity in only a handful of AZD1222 recipients.

V is TRBV18 and J is TRBJ1-4, with D perhaps TRBD1 (5 bases). The input for sequencing was peripheral blood, taken 28 days after the second AZD1222 dose. The sequence was obtained from an adult who received the AZD1222 COVID-19 vaccine. CDR3 residues: CASRQTATNEKLFF. CDR3 coding DNA: TGTGCCAGTCGCCAGACAGCAACTAATGAAAAACTGTTTTTT.